This T cell receptor (beta chain) emerged from a study of CD8+ T cells in alopecia areata. Study in general: Tofacitinib administration persisted for 6 to 18 months, succeeded by 6 months off drug.

Regarding the study as a whole: Lesional scalp, notably in alopecia totalis/universalis, had clonality above that of normal scalp.

RNA extraction was followed by reverse transcription into cDNA, which acted as the sequencing template. The repertoire was sequenced with immunoSEQ multiplex PCR; TCRdb's copy has only in-frame clones and lacks some. There are 100,000 to 150,000 clones in the sample; about 46% occur only once, and roughly a sixth lies in the top ten. Regarding this clone: Antigen specificity is unknown.

Per germline, CDR1 SGHDT and CDR2 YYEEEE. Trimming took 3 bases from V and 2 from J, leaving 12 bases between them. The CDR3 is 14 amino acids. In alopecia areata patients, both lesional scalp punch biopsies and peripheral blood were collected. The chain is built from TRBV5-6 and TRBJ2-7; no definite D call. The receptor was isolated from a human donor with alopecia areata. The sequencing used CD8+ T cells sorted from blood, collected at week 0. CDR3: CASSSDRVPYEQYF. As DNA, the CDR3 is TGTGCCAGCAGCTCCGACCGGGTCCCCTACGAGCAGTACTTC.